Described below is a single TCR beta chain sequence and its context. Antigen specificity is unknown. Using immunoSEQ multiplex PCR, the repertoire was profiled, and TCRdb retains in-frame clones only, with some absent. The sample carries some 110,000 clones, around 80% recorded once. The sample is drawn from a study of PD-1 blockade in mismatch repair-deficient tumors. Findings of the study overall: Tumor-resident clones, often undetectable pretreatment in blood, expanded then contracted after pembrolizumab.

CDR3 length: 13 amino acids. The V end was cut by 1 base, the J end by 8 bases, with 11 bases between. The germline gives CDR1 GTSNPN, CDR2 SVGIG (reference sequence). The V call is TRBV30, the J call TRBJ1-4, with D perhaps matching TRBD1 (6 bases). This TCR was sampled from an adult with mismatch repair-deficient cancer. This material consisted of peripheral blood, taken approximately 60 weeks after starting pembrolizumab. The CDR3 spells CAWSGRGVEKLFF. DNA of the CDR3: TGTGCCTGGAGTGGCAGGGGCGTCGAAAAACTGTTTTTT.